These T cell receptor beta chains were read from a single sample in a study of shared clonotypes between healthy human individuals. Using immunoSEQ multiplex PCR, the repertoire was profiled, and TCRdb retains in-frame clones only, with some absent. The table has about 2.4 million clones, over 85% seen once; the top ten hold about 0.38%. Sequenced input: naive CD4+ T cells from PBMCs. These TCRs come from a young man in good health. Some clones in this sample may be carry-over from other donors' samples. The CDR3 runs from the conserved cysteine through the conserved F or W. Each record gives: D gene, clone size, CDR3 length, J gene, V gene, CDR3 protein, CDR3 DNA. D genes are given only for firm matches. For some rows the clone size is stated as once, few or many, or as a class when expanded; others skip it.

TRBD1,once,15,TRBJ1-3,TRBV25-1,CASSASGTGRNTIYF,TGTGCCAGCAGTGCCTCCGGGACAGGACGAAACACCATATATTTT
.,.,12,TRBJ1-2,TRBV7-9,CASSFSIYGYTF,TGTGCCAGCAGCTTCTCCATCTATGGCTACACCTTC
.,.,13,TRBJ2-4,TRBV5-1,CASSLAGVDIQYF,TGCGCCAGCAGCTTGGCCGGGGTTGACATTCAGTACTTC
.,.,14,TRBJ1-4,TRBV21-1,CASTRDTTNEKLFF,TGTGCCAGCACCCGGGACACAACTAATGAAAAACTGTTTTTT
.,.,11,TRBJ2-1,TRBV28,CASRGAREQFF,TGTGCCAGCAGAGGGGCGCGTGAGCAGTTCTTC
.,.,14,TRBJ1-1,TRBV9,CASSVQAQNTEAFF,TGTGCCAGCAGCGTTCAGGCTCAAAACACTGAAGCTTTCTTT
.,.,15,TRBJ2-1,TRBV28,CASSLAGGSYNEQFF,TGTGCCAGCAGTTTAGCAGGGGGGTCCTACAATGAGCAGTTCTTC
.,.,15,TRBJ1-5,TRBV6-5,CASMAGEWSNQPQHF,TGTGCCAGCATGGCAGGGGAGTGGAGCAATCAGCCCCAGCATTTT
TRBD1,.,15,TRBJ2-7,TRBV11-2,CASSLAPQGAYEQYF,TGTGCCAGCAGCTTAGCACCACAGGGGGCCTACGAGCAGTACTTC
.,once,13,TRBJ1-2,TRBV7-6,CASSPGINYGYTF,TGTGCCAGCAGCCCCGGGATAAACTATGGCTACACCTTC
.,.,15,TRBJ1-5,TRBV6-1,CASELTANSNQPQHF,TGTGCCAGCGAACTGACAGCAAATAGCAATCAGCCCCAGCATTTT
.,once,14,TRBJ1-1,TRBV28,CASSPDPGHTEAFF,TGTGCCAGCAGTCCCGACCCGGGGCACACTGAAGCTTTCTTT
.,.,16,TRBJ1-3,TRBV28,CASSPPVSGAYGTIYF,TGTGCCAGCAGTCCACCCGTTTCGGGGGCTTACGGCACCATATATTTT
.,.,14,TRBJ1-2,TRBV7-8,CASSVYRVGYGYTF,TGTGCCAGCAGCGTCTACAGGGTAGGCTATGGCTACACCTTC
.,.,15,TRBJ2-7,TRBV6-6,CASSLGGRGTYEQYF,TGTGCCAGCAGTTTAGGGGGTCGGGGAACCTACGAGCAGTACTTC
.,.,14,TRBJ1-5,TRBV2,CASTPDGSNQPQHF,TGTGCCAGCACCCCCGACGGGTCCAATCAGCCCCAGCATTTT
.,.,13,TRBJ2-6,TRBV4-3,CASSQSRANVLTF,TGCGCCAGCAGCCAATCGAGGGCCAACGTCCTGACTTTC
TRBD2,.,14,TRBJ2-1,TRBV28,CASSRIAGYNEQFF,TGTGCCAGCAGTCGTATAGCGGGGTATAATGAGCAGTTCTTC
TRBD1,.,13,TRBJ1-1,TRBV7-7,CASSPGTGDEAFF,TGTGCCAGCAGCCCTGGGACAGGGGATGAAGCTTTCTTT
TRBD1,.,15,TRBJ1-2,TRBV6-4,CASSETYRGNYGYTF,TGTGCCAGCAGTGAGACTTACAGGGGTAACTATGGCTACACCTTC
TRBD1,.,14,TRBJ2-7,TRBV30,CAWSRDRGGFEQYF,TGTGCCTGGAGCAGGGACAGGGGGGGGTTCGAGCAGTACTTC
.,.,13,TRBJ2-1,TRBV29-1,CSVPGGKGNEQFF,TGCAGCGTCCCGGGCGGGAAAGGGAATGAGCAGTTCTTC
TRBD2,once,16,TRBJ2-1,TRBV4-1,CASSQETAGGYNEQFF,TGCGCCAGCAGCCAAGAGACAGCGGGAGGTTACAATGAGCAGTTCTTC
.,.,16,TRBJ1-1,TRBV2,CASSVSPSSGNTEAFF,TGTGCCAGCAGTGTCAGCCCCTCTTCTGGGAACACTGAAGCTTTCTTT
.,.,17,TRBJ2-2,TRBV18,CASSPILVATGTGELFF,TGTGCCAGCTCACCAATTTTAGTAGCGACCGGCACCGGGGAGCTGTTTTTT
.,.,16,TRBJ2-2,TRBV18,CASSNPQAGNTGELFF,TGTGCCAGCTCAAACCCCCAGGCAGGGAACACCGGGGAGCTGTTTTTT
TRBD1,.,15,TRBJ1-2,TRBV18,CASSPRQGADYGYTF,TGTGCCAGCTCTCCCAGACAGGGGGCGGACTATGGCTACACCTTC
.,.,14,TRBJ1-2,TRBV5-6,CASSSPGHYGGYTF,TGTGCCAGCAGCTCACCGGGACACTACGGGGGCTACACCTTC
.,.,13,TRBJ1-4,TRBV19,CAITDIPHEKLFF,TGTGCCATTACGGACATCCCCCATGAAAAACTGTTTTTT
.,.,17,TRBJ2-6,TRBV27,CASSLRAQEPGANVLTF,TGTGCCAGCAGTTTACGCGCCCAAGAGCCAGGGGCCAACGTCCTGACTTTC
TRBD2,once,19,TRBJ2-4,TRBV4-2,CASSQDPAGGVGAKNIQYF,TGTGCCAGCAGCCAAGATCCAGCGGGAGGTGTAGGGGCCAAAAACATTCAGTACTTC
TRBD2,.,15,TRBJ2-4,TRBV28,CASSPGLLAKNIQYF,TGTGCCAGCAGTCCGGGACTATTAGCCAAAAACATTCAGTACTTC
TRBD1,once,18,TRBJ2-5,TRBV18,CASSPLAAITGGQETQYF,TGTGCCAGCTCACCTCTGGCGGCTATAACAGGGGGCCAAGAGACCCAGTACTTC
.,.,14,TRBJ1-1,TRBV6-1,CASSEVIGNTEAFF,TGTGCCAGCAGTGAAGTTATCGGGAACACTGAAGCTTTCTTT
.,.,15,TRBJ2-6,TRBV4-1,CASSQRESGANVLTF,TGCGCCAGCAGCCAGCGAGAGTCTGGGGCCAACGTCCTGACTTTC
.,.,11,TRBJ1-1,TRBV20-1,CSASLDTEAFF,TGCAGTGCTAGCTTGGACACTGAAGCTTTCTTT
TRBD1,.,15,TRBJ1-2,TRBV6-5,CASSYSGTGGYGYTF,TGTGCCAGCAGTTACTCGGGAACAGGGGGCTATGGCTACACCTTC
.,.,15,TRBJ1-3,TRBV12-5,CASGSGEGSGNTIYF,TGTGCTAGTGGTTCAGGAGAGGGATCTGGAAACACCATATATTTT
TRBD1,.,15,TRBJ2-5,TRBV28,CASKNRDRVRETQYF,TGTGCCAGTAAGAACCGGGACAGGGTGAGGGAGACCCAGTACTTC
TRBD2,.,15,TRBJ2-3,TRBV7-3,CASSFGAGETDTQYF,TGTGCCAGCAGCTTCGGGGCGGGAGAGACAGATACGCAGTATTTT
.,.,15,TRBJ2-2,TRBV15,CATRIGGQNTGELFF,TGTGCCACCAGGATCGGGGGACAAAACACCGGGGAGCTGTTTTTT
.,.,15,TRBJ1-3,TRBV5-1,CASSLPVADGNTIYF,TGCGCCAGCAGCTTGCCTGTGGCAGATGGAAACACCATATATTTT
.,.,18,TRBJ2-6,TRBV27,CASSFVALGVSGANVLTF,TGTGCCAGCAGTTTCGTAGCGTTAGGGGTCTCTGGGGCCAACGTCCTGACTTTC
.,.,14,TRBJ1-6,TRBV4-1,CASSQVPLPAPLHF,TGCGCCAGCAGCCAAGTCCCTCTCCCGGCACCCCTCCACTTT
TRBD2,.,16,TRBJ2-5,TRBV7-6,CASSLARLAGSETQYF,TGTGCCAGCAGCTTAGCGCGGCTAGCGGGAAGTGAGACCCAGTACTTC
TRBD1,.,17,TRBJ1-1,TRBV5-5,CASSLIPGQGRNTEAFF,TGTGCCAGCAGCTTGATCCCGGGACAGGGGAGGAACACTGAAGCTTTCTTT
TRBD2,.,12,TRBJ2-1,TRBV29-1,CSVGREGNEQFF,TGCAGCGTTGGTCGGGAGGGGAATGAGCAGTTCTTC
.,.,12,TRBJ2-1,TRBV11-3,CASSLGLNEQFF,TGTGCCAGCAGCTTAGGCCTCAATGAGCAGTTCTTC
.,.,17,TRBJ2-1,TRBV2,CASSEALGPSSYNEQFF,TGTGCCAGCAGTGAAGCGCTGGGCCCGAGCTCCTACAATGAGCAGTTCTTC
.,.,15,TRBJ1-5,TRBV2,CASSPQVNSNQPQHF,TGTGCCAGCAGCCCCCAGGTAAACAGCAATCAGCCCCAGCATTTT
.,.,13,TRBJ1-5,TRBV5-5,CASSPGSNQPQHF,TGTGCCAGCAGCCCAGGTAGCAATCAGCCCCAGCATTTT
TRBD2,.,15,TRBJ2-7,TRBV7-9,CASSSPAGGPSEQYF,TGTGCCAGCAGCTCCCCAGCGGGAGGGCCCTCCGAGCAGTACTTC
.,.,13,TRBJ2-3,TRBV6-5,CASSRSGRDTQYF,TGTGCCAGCAGTCGGTCGGGACGAGATACGCAGTATTTT
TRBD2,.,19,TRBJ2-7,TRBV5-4,CASSQRQGGTSGSFYEQYF,TGTGCCAGCAGCCAGCGCCAAGGCGGGACTAGCGGGAGTTTCTACGAGCAGTACTTC